The entry that follows covers one T cell receptor (beta chain) sequence. The target antigen is unknown. CDR1 and CDR2 from the germline V gene are PRHDT and FYEKMQ (reference sequence). The ends were cut back, 3 bases at V and 1 base at J, with 7 bases in the middle. The CDR3 totals 14 residues. The sample is drawn from a study of beta chain features in type 1 diabetes. Study-wide background: What patients shared with healthy donors was a similar profile of age, gender and cell yields.

Regarding the study as a whole: Among all four CD4+ subsets, Type 1 diabetes patients had TCRB CDR3s that were moderately but significantly shorter. Lower insertion and higher deletion counts appeared at VDJ junctions in type 1 diabetes patients.

All of the isolated RNA was reverse transcribed, so expressed TCRB transcripts were sequenced. Method: immunoSEQ multiplex PCR; TCRdb's copy keeps in-frame clones and lacks some. The sample has under 400,000 clones; 14% are singletons. The V gene is TRBV13, the J gene TRBJ1-3; D may be TRBD1 (5 bases). Sequences were obtained from central memory CD4+ T cells from blood. The receptor comes from a man aged 25 to 40 in good health. The CDR3 DNA reads TGTGCCAGCAGCTTTCGGGGGTCTGGAAACACCATATATTTT. It yields the protein CASSFRGSGNTIYF. The complete variable domain, with remaining parts taken from reference TRBV13 and TRBJ1-3, reads AAGVIQSPRHLIKEKRETATLKCYPIPRHDTVYWYQQGPGQDPQFLISFYEKMQSDKGSIPDRFSAQQFSDYHSELNMSSLELGDSALYFCASSFRGSGNTIYFGEGSWLTVV.